The T cell receptor (beta chain) described here comes from a study of vaccination effects on CD4 cells after COVID-19. This CDR3 spans 18 amino acids. Germline CDR1 is SGDLS and CDR2 is YYNGEE. V was clipped by 3 bases and J by 3 bases; unmatched bases: 7. TCRdb keeps only in-frame clones here, not all; method: immunoSEQ multiplex PCR. In the table there are 20,000 to 30,000 clones, roughly 70% of which are singletons. Of note for this clone: Its specificity is unknown.

The study's findings and limits: Marked clonal contraction was seen late after vaccination (in both infection- and vaccine-induced clones).

Viral peptide pool expansion of antigen-specific CD4+ T cells preceded sequencing in the ViraFEST assay. Culturing for about ten days preceded CD4+ T cell isolation. Everyone in the study got two shots of either the BNT162b2 or mRNA-1273 vaccine. About 2.2 million PBMC per well were cultured with 7.5 to 10 IU/ml IL-2 and roughly 9.9 ug/ml peptides. The V call is TRBV9, the J call TRBJ2-2; 14 positions agree with TRBD2. Source: CD4+ T cells from PBMCs cultured with SARS-CoV-2 spike peptides, taken after COVID-19 vaccination. This TCR was sampled from a human donor who received a COVID-19 vaccine. This CDR3 reads CASSGGLAGASYTGELFF. The CDR3 DNA is TGTGCCAGCAGCGGGGGACTAGCGGGAGCATCCTACACCGGGGAGCTGTTTTTT.